One and the same sample provided the 23 T cell receptor beta chains below, sequenced in a study of blood T cell repertoires in COVID-19. Libraries were prepared by immunoSEQ multiplex PCR; TCRdb keeps only in-frame clonotypes and omits some of them. Among tens of thousands of clones listed, about 85% were seen once. The sequenced material came from peripheral blood. Source of these receptors: a man aged 50 or older with acute or convalescent COVID-19.

In its sample, this clone was seen once. The chain employs TRBV9 and TRBJ2-2, with no clear D. Germline CDR1 reads SGDLS; CDR2 reads YYNGEE. The CDR3 totals 14 residues. Trimming removed 0 bases at V and 0 bases at J, with 3 bases between. CDR3 coding DNA: TGTGCCAGCAGCGTAGCCTCGAACACCGGGGAGCTGTTTTTT. It is translated as CASSVASNTGELFF.

In its sample, this clone was seen a few times. This rearrangement joins TRBV6-5 to TRBJ1-1; possibly TRBD1 for D (5 bases). V shed 6 bases and J shed 3 bases, with 11 bases lying between them. The CDR3 consists of 13 residues. Germline CDR1 reads MNHEY; CDR2 reads SVGAGI. This CDR3 reads CASRIQVHTEAFF. CDR3 coding DNA: TGTGCCAGCAGAATACAGGTACACACTGAAGCTTTCTTT.

The V and J genes are TRBV6-6 and TRBJ2-2; 10 positions agree with TRBD1. Trimming at V came to 5 bases and at J to 5 bases, leaving 5 bases not matched to a gene. CDR1 is MNHNY and CDR2 is SVGAGI in the germline V gene (reference sequence). This CDR3 comprises 15 residues. CDR3 in DNA: TGTGCCAGCAGTACGACAGGGGGCGGGACCGGGGAGCTGTTTTTT. This translates into CASSTTGGGTGELFF.

The rearrangement joins TRBV27 to TRBJ1-2; 7 nucleotides match TRBD1. CDR3 size: 14 residues. Germline V gene lookup returns CDR1 MNHEY and CDR2 SMNVEV (reference sequence). V lost 2 bases and J lost 8; bases outside the gene matches: 8. The CDR3 is CASSLMEGAAGYTF. Here the CDR3 DNA reads TGTGCCAGCAGTTTAATGGAGGGGGCGGCGGGCTACACCTTC.

This chain joins TRBV7-2 and TRBJ2-7; TRBD1 aligns across 9 bases. The CDR3 has 15 residues. With 2 bases clipped from V and 2 bases from J, the junction kept 4 bases outside the gene matches. CDR1 and CDR2 (germline): SGHTA, FQGNSA. The CDR3 nucleotides are TGTGCCAGCAGCTTACAGACAGGGGGGCCCTACGAGCAGTACTTC. Encoded protein: CASSLQTGGPYEQYF.

The sample holds a few counts of this clone. The genes are TRBV6-6 and TRBJ2-2; 8 positions agree with TRBD2. The germline V gene encodes CDR1 MNHNY and CDR2 SVGAGI (reference sequence). Germline trimming cut 5 bases from V and 3 bases from J; bases unmatched to any gene: 5. The CDR3 is 15 residues long. The CDR3 DNA reads TGTGCCAGCAGTAGAGCGGGGGCGGACACCGGGGAGCTGTTTTTT. Protein sequence: CASSRAGADTGELFF.

The chain couples TRBV6-1 to TRBJ1-2; TRBD1 might be the D (5 bases). Between the trimmed V and J ends, which lost 7 bases and 4 bases, there was a span of 19 bases. CDR1 and CDR2 from the germline V gene are MNHNS and SASEGT. The CDR3 contains 15 residues. CDR3 sequence: CASTSGTGTSYGYTF. CDR3 sequence (DNA): TGTGCCAGCACCTCTGGGACCGGGACTTCCTATGGCTACACCTTC.

The chain employs TRBV18 and TRBJ1-3; 7 bases agree with TRBD1. The germline V gene encodes CDR1 KGHSH and CDR2 LQKENI. CDR3 length: 16 residues. V was pared by 1 base and J by 4 bases, with 7 bases of the junction left unmatched. This CDR3 reads CASSPQLKTGGNTIYF. The DNA of the CDR3 is TGTGCCAGCTCACCACAACTAAAGACAGGGGGAAACACCATATATTTT.

The chain links TRBV7-2 to TRBJ1-1, with D maybe TRBD1 (6 bases). CDR1 and CDR2 (germline): SGHTA, FQGNSA. The V end lost 5 bases, the J end lost 3 bases, and 10 bases lay between the germline ends. This CDR3 region has 13 residues. CDR3 in DNA: TGTGCCAGCAGCCGCCGACAGGACACTGAAGCTTTCTTT. It specifies CASSRRQDTEAFF.

The genes are TRBV28 and TRBJ2-5, with 10 positions matching TRBD1. V dropped 3 bases and J dropped 4; count of bases not matched to a gene: 5. The CDR3 totals 15 residues. Germline-derived CDR1 and CDR2 are MDHEN and SYDVKM. The DNA for the CDR3 is TGTGCCAGCAGTTTTGGGACAGGGGCCGGAGAGACCCAGTACTTC. Protein sequence: CASSFGTGAGETQYF.

The rearrangement uses TRBV5-4 and TRBJ2-5; D gene unclear. The CDR3 is 14 residues long. Trimming took off 0 bases at V and 0 bases at J, with 6 bases between the two ends. Germline CDR1 SGHNT, CDR2 YYREEE (reference sequence). The CDR3 DNA follows: TGTGCCAGCAGCTTGGACAGCCACCAAGAGACCCAGTACTTC. Translation gives CASSLDSHQETQYF.

The chain joins TRBV10-3 to TRBJ1-1; tentative D call: TRBD1 (6 bases). Germline-derived CDR1 and CDR2 are ENHRY and SYGVKD. V lost 3 bases, J lost 1 base, and 18 bases lay in between. This CDR3 has 17 residues. CDR3 residues: CAISEEMRQERNTEAFF. The CDR3 DNA sequence: TGTGCCATCAGTGAAGAGATGAGACAGGAGCGGAACACTGAAGCTTTCTTT.

The chain uses TRBV9 and TRBJ2-1; 8 bases match TRBD1. This CDR3 has 14 residues. Germline assignment: CDR1 SGDLS and CDR2 YYNGEE. After removal of 2 bases from V and 9 bases from J, the junction contained 7 bases not matched to a gene. The CDR3 protein is CASSVRTGRSEQFF. The CDR3 region has the DNA TGTGCCAGCAGCGTCCGGACAGGGCGGAGTGAGCAGTTCTTC.

CDR3 DNA sequence: TGTGCCAGCAGCGCTCGAGGGGAAAAACTGTTTTTT. This encodes CASSARGEKLFF. The chain links TRBV2 to TRBJ1-4; D unresolved. Per germline, CDR1 SNHLY and CDR2 FYNNEI. The CDR3 covers 12 residues. Trimming removed 6 bases at V and 8 bases at J, with 10 bases between.

This clone was recorded only once. CDR3 coding DNA: TGTGCCAGCAGCTTTGGCTCACCATACAATGAGCAGTTCTTC. It yields the protein CASSFGSPYNEQFF. The chain combines TRBV7-2 with TRBJ2-1; D uncertain. Germline lookup yields CDR1 SGHTA and CDR2 FQGNSA. The V gene lost 3 bases and the J gene lost 4 bases, with 10 bases spanning the gap. CDR3 length: 14 amino acids. Complete variable domain (other parts from reference TRBV7-2 and TRBJ2-1): GAGVSQSPSNKVTEKGKDVELRCDPISGHTALYWYRQSLGQGLEFLIYFQGNSAPDKSGLPSDRFSAERTGGSVSTLTIQRTQQEDSAVYLCASSFGSPYNEQFFGPGTRLTVL.

The rearrangement uses TRBV3-1 (or the pseudogene TRBV3-2) and TRBJ1-1; 8 bases agree with TRBD1. Germline V gene sequence: CDR1 LGHDT, CDR2 YNNKEL (reference sequence). The CDR3 consists of 16 residues. Trimming removed 0 bases from V and 6 bases from J; junction bases left unmatched: 9. The CDR3 bases are TGTGCCAGCAGCCAAGATCCCCAGGACAGGGTCTCTGAAGCTTTCTTT. As protein: CASSQDPQDRVSEAFF.

The rearrangement links TRBV30 to TRBJ2-3; no clear D gene. V was shortened by 1 base and J by 4 bases, with 9 bases between the two germline ends. This CDR3 region has 13 residues. CDR1 and CDR2 from the germline V gene are GTSNPN and SVGIG (reference sequence). DNA of the CDR3: TGTGCCTGGAGTGGTAGACTGGCAGATACGCAGTATTTT. Encoded protein: CAWSGRLADTQYF.

This rearrangement joins TRBV7-9 to TRBJ2-3; 8 bases are a match to TRBD1. The CDR3 totals 15 residues. The trim removed 5 bases at V and 1 base at J, leaving 5 bases unmatched. CDR1 is SEHNR, CDR2 FQNEAQ, per germline (reference sequence). CDR3 in amino acids: CASSPRQGRTDTQYF. For the CDR3, the DNA is TGTGCCAGCAGCCCAAGACAGGGGCGCACAGATACGCAGTATTTT.

V usage is TRBV3-1 (or the pseudogene TRBV3-2) and J usage is TRBJ1-6; 7 bases map to TRBD1. Germline V gene sequence: CDR1 LGHDT, CDR2 YNNKEL (reference sequence). Unmatched junction bases numbered 2, after V lost 3 bases and J lost 6 bases. The CDR3 extends over 14 amino acids. DNA of the CDR3: TGTGCCAGCAGCCAGAGGGACAGTAATTCACCCCTCCACTTT. It yields the protein CASSQRDSNSPLHF.

V gene TRBV19 combines with J gene TRBJ1-1, with 8 bases identical to TRBD1. The CDR3 runs 14 residues. Germline V lookup: CDR1 LNHDA, CDR2 SQIVND (reference sequence). J was trimmed by 11 bases and V by 7 bases; bases with no gene match: 15. The CDR3 loop is CASTSTGAEWGAFF. CDR3 nucleotide sequence: TGTGCCAGTACCTCGACAGGGGCCGAGTGGGGGGCTTTCTTT.

This clone has more than one count but fewer than ten. This chain connects TRBV30 to TRBJ1-2, with D possibly TRBD1 on 6 matching bases. The CDR3 is made up of 16 amino acids. CDR1 GTSNPN and CDR2 SVGIG come from the germline V gene (reference sequence). V shed 3 bases and J shed 7 bases, with 24 bases lying between them. CDR3 nucleotide sequence: TGTGCCTGGAGCGAGGGCAGGGGAGGGGGTTTCTTTGGCTACACCTTC. Residues: CAWSEGRGGGFFGYTF. Drawing the rest from reference TRBV30 and TRBJ1-2, the complete variable domain is SQTIHQWPATLVQPVGSPLSLECTVEGTSNPNLYWYRQAAGRGLQLLFYSVGIGQISSEVPQNLSASRPQDRQFILSSKKLLLSDSGFYLCAWSEGRGGGFFGYTFGSGTRLTVV.

The rearrangement joins TRBV3-1 (or the pseudogene TRBV3-2) to TRBJ2-2; 8 bases match TRBD1. The length of the CDR3 is 16 residues. Germline loops: CDR1 LGHDT, CDR2 YNNKEL (reference sequence). With V trimmed by 0 bases and J by 5 bases, 5 bases remained unmatched. The CDR3 DNA is TGTGCCAGCAGCCAAGAGGTGTGGACAGGGACCGGGGAGCTGTTTTTT. Amino acids: CASSQEVWTGTGELFF.

The chain has TRBV7-9 and TRBJ2-1; D might be TRBD2 (6 bases). The V end was cut by 5 bases, the J end by 7 bases, with 15 bases between. The germline gives CDR1 SEHNR, CDR2 FQNEAQ (reference sequence). CDR3 length: 14 amino acids. For the CDR3, the DNA is TGTGCCAGCAGCATATCGACTAGAAGGAATGAGCAGTTCTTC. The encoded protein is CASSISTRRNEQFF.